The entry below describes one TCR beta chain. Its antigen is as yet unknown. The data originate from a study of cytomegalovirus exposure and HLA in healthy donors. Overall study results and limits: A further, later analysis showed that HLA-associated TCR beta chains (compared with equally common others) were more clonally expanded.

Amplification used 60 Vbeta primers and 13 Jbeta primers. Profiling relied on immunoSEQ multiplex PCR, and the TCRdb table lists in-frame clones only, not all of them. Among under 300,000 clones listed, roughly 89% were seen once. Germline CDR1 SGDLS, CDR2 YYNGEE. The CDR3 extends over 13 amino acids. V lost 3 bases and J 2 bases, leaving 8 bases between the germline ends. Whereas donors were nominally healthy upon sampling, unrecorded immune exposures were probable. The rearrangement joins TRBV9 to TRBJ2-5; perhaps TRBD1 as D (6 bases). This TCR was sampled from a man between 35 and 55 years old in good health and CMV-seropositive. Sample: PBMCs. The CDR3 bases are TGTGCCAGCAGCGGGGGACATCAAGAGACCCAGTACTTC. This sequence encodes CASSGGHQETQYF.